This record covers a single T cell receptor (beta chain). Its antigen remains unknown. The CDR3 has 16 residues. V was trimmed by 5 bases and J by 7 bases, leaving 20 bases between them. Germline V lookup: CDR1 LNHDA, CDR2 SQIVND (reference sequence). Clones were read by immunoSEQ multiplex PCR, and TCRdb kept only the in-frame ones, dropping some. The sample consists of 50,000 to 65,000 clones, 87% of them appearing once. This sample was included in a study of lymphopenia after photon versus proton radiotherapy. Findings and limits, study-wide: Better survival with proton therapy was suggested as possible, not demonstrated.

This TCR derives from a man older than 75 with esophageal cancer. Sequencing was performed on peripheral blood, taken from a patient treated with proton-based radiotherapy. The V gene is TRBV19, the J gene TRBJ1-4, with D tentatively TRBD1 (6 bases). The chain's CDR3 is CASSPGLAGVGEKLFF. Written as DNA, the CDR3 is TGTGCCAGTAGTCCCGGTTTGGCAGGGGTAGGTGAAAAACTGTTTTTT.